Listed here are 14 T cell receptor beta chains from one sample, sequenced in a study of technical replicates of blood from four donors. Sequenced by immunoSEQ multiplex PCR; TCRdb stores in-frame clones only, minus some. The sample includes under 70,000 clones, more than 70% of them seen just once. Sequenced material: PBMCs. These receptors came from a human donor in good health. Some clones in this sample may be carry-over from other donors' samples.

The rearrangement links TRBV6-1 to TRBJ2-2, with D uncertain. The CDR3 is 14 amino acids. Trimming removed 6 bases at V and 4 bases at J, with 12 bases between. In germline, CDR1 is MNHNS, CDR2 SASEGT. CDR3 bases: TGTGCCAGCAGGAACGCTGGCGGCACCGGGGAGCTGTTTTTT. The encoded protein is CASRNAGGTGELFF.

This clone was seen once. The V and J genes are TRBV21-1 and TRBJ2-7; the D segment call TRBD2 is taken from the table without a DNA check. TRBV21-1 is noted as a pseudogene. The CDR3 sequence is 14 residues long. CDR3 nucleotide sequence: TGTGCCCGGCGCCCGGCGGGAGAGTCCGACGAGCAGTACTTC. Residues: CARRPAGESDEQYF.

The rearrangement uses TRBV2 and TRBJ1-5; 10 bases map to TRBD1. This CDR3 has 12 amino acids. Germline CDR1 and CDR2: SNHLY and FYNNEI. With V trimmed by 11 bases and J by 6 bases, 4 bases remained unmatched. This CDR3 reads CAGGQGRQPQHF. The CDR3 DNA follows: TGTGCCGGGGGACAGGGGCGTCAGCCCCAGCATTTT.

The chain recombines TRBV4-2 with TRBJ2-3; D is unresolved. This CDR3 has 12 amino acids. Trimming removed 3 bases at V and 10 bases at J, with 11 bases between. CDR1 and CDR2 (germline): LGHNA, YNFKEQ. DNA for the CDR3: TGTGCCAGCAGCCAGAGAGGTGAGGCGCAGTATTTT. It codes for CASSQRGEAQYF.

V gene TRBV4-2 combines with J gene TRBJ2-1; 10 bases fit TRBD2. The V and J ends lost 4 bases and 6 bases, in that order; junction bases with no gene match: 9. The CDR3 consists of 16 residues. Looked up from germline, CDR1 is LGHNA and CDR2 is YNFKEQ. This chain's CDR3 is CASSPQLSGGSNEQFF. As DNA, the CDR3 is TGTGCCAGCAGCCCACAGCTTAGCGGGGGGAGCAATGAGCAGTTCTTC.

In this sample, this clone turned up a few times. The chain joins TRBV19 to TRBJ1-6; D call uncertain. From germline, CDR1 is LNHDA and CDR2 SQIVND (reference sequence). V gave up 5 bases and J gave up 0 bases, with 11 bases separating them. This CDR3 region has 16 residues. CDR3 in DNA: TGTGCCAGTAGTGCGAGGTCGAGCTCCTATAATTCACCCCTCCACTTT. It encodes CASSARSSSYNSPLHF.

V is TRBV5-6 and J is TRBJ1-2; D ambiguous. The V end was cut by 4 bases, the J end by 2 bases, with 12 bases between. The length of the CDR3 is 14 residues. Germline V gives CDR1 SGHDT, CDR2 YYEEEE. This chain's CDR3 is CASSLLGENYGYTF. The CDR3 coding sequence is TGTGCCAGCAGCCTACTCGGGGAGAACTATGGCTACACCTTC.

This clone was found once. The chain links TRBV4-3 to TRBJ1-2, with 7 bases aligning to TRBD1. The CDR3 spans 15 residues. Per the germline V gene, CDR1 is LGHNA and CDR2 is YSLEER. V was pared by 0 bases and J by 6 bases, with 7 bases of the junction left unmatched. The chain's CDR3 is CASSQDRTGSNGYTF. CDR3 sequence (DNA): TGCGCCAGCAGCCAAGACAGGACAGGCTCAAATGGCTACACCTTC.

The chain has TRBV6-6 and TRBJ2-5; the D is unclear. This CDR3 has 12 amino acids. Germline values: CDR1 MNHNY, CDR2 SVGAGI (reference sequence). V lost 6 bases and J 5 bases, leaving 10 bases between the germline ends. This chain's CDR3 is CASREVTETQYF. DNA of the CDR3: TGTGCCAGCAGAGAGGTAACGGAGACCCAGTACTTC.

The CDR3 here is CASSWLGETGRLEQYF. For the CDR3, the DNA is TGCGCCAGCAGCTGGTTAGGAGAGACAGGCCGTCTCGAGCAGTACTTC. The chain employs TRBV5-1 and TRBJ2-7, with D possibly matching TRBD1 (6 bases). The CDR3 has 16 residues. V gave up 3 bases and J gave up 6 bases, with 22 bases separating them. CDR1 SGHRS and CDR2 YFSETQ come from the germline V gene.

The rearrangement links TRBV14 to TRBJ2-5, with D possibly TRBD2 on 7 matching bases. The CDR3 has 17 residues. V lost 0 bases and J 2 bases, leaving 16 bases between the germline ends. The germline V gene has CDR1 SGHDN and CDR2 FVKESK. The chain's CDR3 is CASSQDAGGGPQETQYF. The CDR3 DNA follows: TGTGCCAGCAGCCAAGACGCGGGCGGGGGCCCTCAAGAGACCCAGTACTTC.

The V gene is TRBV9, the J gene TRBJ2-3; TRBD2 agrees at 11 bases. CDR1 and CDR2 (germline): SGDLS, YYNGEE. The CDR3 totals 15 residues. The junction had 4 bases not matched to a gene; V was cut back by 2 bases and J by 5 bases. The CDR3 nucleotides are TGTGCCAGCAGCGTCATGACTAGCGGGGAAGATACGCAGTATTTT. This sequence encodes CASSVMTSGEDTQYF.

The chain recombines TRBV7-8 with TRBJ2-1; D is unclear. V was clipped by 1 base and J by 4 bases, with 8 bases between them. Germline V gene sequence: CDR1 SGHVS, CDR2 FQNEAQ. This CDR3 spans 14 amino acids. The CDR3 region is CASSLVSEYNEQFF. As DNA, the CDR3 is TGTGCCAGCAGCTTAGTCAGCGAGTACAATGAGCAGTTCTTC.

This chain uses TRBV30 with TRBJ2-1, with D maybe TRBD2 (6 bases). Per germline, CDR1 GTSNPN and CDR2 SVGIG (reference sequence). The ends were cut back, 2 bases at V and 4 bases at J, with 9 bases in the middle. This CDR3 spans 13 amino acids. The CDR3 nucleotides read TGTGCCTGGAGTCCGGGACTGTACAATGAGCAGTTCTTC. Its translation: CAWSPGLYNEQFF.